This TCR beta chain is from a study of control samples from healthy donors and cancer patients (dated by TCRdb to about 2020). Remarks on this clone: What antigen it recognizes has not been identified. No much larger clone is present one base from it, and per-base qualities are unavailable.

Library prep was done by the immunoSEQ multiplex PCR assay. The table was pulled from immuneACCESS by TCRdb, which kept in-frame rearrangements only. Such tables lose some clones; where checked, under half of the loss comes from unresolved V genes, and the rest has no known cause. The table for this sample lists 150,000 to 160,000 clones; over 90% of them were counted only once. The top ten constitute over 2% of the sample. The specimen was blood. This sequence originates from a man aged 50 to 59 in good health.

The CDR3 here reads CASSLDGKVGNTIYF. Here is the DNA: TGTGCCAGCAGCTTAGACGGGAAGGTTGGAAACACCATATATTTT. The rearrangement combines TRBV7-2 with TRBJ1-3; no D gene call is confident. Trimming takes 1 base from V and 3 bases from J, and the germline ends sit 10 bases apart. Spanning cysteine to phenylalanine, the CDR3 consists of 15 amino acids. Only the CDR3 region is kept as DNA, spanning 45 bases read in frame from base 1. The germline V gene provides CDR1 SGHTA and CDR2 FQGNSA.